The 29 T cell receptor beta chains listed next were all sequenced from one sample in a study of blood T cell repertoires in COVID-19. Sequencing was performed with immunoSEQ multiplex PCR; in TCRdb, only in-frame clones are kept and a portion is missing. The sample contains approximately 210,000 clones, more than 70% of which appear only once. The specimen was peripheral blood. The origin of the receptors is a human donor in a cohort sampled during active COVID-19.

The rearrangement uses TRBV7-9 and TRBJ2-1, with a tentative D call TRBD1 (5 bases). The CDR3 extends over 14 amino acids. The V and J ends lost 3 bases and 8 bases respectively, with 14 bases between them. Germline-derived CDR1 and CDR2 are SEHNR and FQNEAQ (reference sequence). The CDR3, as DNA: TGTGCCAGCAGCTTTCAGGGAACCACCCATGAGCAGTTCTTC. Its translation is CASSFQGTTHEQFF.

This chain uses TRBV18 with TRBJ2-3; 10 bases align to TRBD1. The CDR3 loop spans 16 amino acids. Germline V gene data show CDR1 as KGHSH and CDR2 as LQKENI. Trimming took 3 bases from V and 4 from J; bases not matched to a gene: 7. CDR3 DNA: TGTGCCAGCTCACCCCGGGACAGGGGTTTATCAGATACGCAGTATTTT. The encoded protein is CASSPRDRGLSDTQYF.

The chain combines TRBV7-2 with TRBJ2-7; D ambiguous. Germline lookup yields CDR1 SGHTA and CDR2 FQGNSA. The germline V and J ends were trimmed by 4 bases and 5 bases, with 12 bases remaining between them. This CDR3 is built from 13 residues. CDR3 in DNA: TGTGCCAGCAGCTCACGCGGTAATAACGAGCAGTACTTC. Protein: CASSSRGNNEQYF.

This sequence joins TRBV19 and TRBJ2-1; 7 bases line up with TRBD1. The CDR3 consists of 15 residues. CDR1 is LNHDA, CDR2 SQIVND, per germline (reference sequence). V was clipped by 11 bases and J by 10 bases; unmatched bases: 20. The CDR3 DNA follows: TGTGCCGGATCGTTTGGGACAGCCCCGGTAACCGAGCAGTTCTTC. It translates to CAGSFGTAPVTEQFF. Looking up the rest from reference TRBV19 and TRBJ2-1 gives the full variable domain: DGGITQSPKYLFRKEGQNVTLSCEQNLNHDAMYWYRQDPGQGLRLIYYSQIVNDFQKGDIAEGYSVSREKKESFPLTVTSAQKNPTAFYLCAGSFGTAPVTEQFFGPGTRLTVL.

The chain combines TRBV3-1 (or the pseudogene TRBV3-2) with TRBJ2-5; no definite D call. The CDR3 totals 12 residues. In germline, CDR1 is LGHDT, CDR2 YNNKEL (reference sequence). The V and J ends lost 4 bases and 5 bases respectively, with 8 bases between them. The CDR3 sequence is CASSPLGETQYF. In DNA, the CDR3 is TGTGCCAGCAGCCCTCTCGGGGAGACCCAGTACTTC.

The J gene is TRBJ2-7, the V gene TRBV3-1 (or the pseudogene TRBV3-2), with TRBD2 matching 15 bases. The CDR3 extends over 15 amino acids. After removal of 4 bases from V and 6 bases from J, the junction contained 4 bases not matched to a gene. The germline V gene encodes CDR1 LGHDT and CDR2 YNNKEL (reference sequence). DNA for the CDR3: TGTGCCAGCAGCCCCCAGGGACTAGCGGGGGGCGAGCAGTACTTC. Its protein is CASSPQGLAGGEQYF.

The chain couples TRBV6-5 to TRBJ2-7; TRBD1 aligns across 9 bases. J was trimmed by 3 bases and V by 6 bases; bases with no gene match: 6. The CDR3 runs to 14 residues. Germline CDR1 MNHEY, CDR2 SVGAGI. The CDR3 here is CASRNGQGHYEQYF. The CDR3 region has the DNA TGTGCCAGCAGAAATGGACAGGGGCACTACGAGCAGTACTTC.

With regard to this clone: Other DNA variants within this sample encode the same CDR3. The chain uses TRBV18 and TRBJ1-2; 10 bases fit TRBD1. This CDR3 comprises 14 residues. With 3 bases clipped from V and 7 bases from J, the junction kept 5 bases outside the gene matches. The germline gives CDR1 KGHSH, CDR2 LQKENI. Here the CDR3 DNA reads TGTGCCAGCTCACCGGGACAGGGGATCGTTGGCTACACCTTC. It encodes CASSPGQGIVGYTF.

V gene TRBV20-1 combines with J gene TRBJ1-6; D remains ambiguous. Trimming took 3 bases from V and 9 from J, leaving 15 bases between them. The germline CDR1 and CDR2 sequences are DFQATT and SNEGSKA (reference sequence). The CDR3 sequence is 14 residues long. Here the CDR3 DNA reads TGCAGTGCTAGTACTACACATTTTGGTTCACCCCTCCACTTT. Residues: CSASTTHFGSPLHF.

DNA of the CDR3: TGCAGTGCAAAGACTCCGGGGGCCCAGTACTTC. Translation: CSAKTPGAQYF. The genes are TRBV20-1 and TRBJ2-5, with D maybe TRBD2 (6 bases). The CDR3 contains 11 residues. Germline V gene lookup returns CDR1 DFQATT and CDR2 SNEGSKA (reference sequence). V was clipped by 6 bases and J by 9 bases, with 14 bases between them.

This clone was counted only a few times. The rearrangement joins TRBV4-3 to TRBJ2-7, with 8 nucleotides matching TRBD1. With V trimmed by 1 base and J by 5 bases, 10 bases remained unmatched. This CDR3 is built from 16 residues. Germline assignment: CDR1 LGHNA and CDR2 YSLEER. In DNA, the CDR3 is TGCGCCAGCAGCCAAGCTAATCCGGGACAGGTAAACGAGCAGTACTTC. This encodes CASSQANPGQVNEQYF.

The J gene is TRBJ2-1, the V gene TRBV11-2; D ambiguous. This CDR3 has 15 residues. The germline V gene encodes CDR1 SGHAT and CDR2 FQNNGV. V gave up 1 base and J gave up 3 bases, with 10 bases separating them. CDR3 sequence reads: CASSLAGERYNEQFF. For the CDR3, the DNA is TGTGCCAGCAGCTTAGCCGGAGAACGCTACAATGAGCAGTTCTTC.

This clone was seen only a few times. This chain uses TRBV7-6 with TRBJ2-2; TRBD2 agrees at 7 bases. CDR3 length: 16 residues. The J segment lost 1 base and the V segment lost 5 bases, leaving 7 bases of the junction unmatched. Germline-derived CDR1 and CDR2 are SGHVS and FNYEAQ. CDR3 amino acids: CASSNLGLGNTGELFF. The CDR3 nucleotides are TGTGCCAGCAGCAACCTTGGACTAGGGAACACCGGGGAGCTGTTTTTT.

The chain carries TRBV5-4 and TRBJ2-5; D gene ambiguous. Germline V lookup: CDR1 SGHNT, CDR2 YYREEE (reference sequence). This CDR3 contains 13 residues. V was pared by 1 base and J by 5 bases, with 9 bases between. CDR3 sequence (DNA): TGTGCCAGCAGCTTGACTCCCAGGGAGACCCAGTACTTC. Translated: CASSLTPRETQYF.

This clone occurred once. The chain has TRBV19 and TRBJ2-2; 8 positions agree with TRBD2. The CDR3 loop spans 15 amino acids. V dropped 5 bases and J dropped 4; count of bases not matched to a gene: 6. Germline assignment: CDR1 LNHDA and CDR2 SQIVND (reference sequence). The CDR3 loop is CASSRSGGITGELFF. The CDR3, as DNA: TGTGCCAGTAGTCGGAGCGGGGGAATCACCGGGGAGCTGTTTTTT.

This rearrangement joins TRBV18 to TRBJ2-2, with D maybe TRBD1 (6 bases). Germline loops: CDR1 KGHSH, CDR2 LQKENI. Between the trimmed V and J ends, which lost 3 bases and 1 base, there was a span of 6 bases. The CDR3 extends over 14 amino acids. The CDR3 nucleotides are TGTGCCAGCTCACCGGGACAGAACACCGGGGAGCTGTTTTTT. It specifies CASSPGQNTGELFF.

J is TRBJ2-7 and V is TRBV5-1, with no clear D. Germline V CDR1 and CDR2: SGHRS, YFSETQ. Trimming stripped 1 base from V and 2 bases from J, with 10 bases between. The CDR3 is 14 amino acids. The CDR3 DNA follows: TGCGCCAGCAGCTTGACTATTGGCCCCTACGAGCAGTACTTC. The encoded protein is CASSLTIGPYEQYF.

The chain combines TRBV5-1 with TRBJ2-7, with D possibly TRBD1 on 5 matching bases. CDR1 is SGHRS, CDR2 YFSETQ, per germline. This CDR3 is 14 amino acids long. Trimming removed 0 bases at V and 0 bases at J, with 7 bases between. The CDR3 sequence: CASSLEQGSYEQYF. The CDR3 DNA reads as TGCGCCAGCAGCTTGGAGCAGGGCTCCTACGAGCAGTACTTC.

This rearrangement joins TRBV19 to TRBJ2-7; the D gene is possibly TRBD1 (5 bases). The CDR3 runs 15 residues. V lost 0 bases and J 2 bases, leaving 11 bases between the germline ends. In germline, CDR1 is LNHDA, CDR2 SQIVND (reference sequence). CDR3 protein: CASSIEGPGPYEQYF. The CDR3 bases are TGTGCCAGTAGTATAGAGGGGCCAGGGCCCTACGAGCAGTACTTC.

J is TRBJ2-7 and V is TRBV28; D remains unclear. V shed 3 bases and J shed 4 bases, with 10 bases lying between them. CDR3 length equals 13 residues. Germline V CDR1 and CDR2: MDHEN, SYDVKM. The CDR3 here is CASSFDTRYEQYF. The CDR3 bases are TGTGCCAGCAGTTTTGACACCCGATACGAGCAGTACTTC.

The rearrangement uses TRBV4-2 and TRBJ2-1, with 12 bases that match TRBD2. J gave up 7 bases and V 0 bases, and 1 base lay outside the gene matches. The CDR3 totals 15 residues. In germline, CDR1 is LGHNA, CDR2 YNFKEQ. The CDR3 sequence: CASSQDGTSGNEQFF. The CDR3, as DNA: TGTGCCAGCAGCCAAGATGGGACTAGCGGGAATGAGCAGTTCTTC.

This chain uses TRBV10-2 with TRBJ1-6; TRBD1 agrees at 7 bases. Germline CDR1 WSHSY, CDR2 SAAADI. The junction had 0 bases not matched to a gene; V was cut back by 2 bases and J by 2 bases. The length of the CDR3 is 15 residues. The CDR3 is CASSEGQAYNSPLHF. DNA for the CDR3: TGCGCCAGCAGTGAGGGACAGGCCTATAATTCACCCCTCCACTTT.

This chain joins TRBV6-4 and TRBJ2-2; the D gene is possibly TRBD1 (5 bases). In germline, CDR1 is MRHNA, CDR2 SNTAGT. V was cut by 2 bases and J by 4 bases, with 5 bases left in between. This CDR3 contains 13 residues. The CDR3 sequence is CASSDRGTGELFF. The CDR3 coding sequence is TGTGCCAGCAGTGACAGGGGCACCGGGGAGCTGTTTTTT.

This CDR3 is CAWRSTGLANEKLFF. The CDR3, as DNA: TGTGCCTGGAGGAGTACGGGGTTGGCTAATGAAAAACTGTTTTTT. The V and J genes are TRBV30 and TRBJ1-4; D not certain. The V gene lost 3 bases and the J gene lost 3 bases, with 14 bases spanning the gap. The V gene's germline CDR1 is GTSNPN and CDR2 SVGIG (reference sequence). The CDR3 totals 15 residues. The full variable domain, in which reference TRBV30 and TRBJ1-4 provide the parts outside the CDR3, is SQTIHQWPATLVQPVGSPLSLECTVEGTSNPNLYWYRQAAGRGLQLLFYSVGIGQISSEVPQNLSASRPQDRQFILSSKKLLLSDSGFYLCAWRSTGLANEKLFFGSGTQLSVL.

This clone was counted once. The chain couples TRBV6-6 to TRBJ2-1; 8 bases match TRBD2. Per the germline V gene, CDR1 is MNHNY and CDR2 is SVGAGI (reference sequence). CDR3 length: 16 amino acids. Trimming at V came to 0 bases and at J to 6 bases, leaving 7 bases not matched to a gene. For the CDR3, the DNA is TGTGCCAGCAGTTACTCAACCAGCGGGAGTCCCAATGAGCAGTTCTTC. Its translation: CASSYSTSGSPNEQFF.

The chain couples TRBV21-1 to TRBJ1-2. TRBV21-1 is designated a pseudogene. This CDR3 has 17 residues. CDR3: CASSKGVGTTINYGYTF. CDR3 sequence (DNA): TGTGCCAGCAGCAAAGGTGTGGGTACTACGATAAACTATGGCTACACCTTC.

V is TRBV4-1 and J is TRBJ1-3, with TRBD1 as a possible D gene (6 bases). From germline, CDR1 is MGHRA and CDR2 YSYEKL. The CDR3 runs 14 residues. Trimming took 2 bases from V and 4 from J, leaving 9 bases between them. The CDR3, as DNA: TGCGCCAGCAGCCAACCAGGGGTAGGAAACACCATATATTTT. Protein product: CASSQPGVGNTIYF.

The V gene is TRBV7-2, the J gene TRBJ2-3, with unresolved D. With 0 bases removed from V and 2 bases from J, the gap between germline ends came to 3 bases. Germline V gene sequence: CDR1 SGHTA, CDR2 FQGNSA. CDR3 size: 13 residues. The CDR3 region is CASSLAATDTQYF. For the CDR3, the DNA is TGTGCCAGCAGCTTAGCGGCCACAGATACGCAGTATTTT.

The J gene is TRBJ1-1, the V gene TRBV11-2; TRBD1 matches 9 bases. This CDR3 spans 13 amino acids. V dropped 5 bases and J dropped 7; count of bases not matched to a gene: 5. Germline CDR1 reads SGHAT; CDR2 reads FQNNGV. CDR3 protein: CASSPSDRGEAFF. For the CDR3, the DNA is TGTGCCAGCAGCCCATCGGACAGGGGTGAAGCTTTCTTT. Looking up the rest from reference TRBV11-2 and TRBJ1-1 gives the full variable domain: EAGVAQSPRYKIIEKRQSVAFWCNPISGHATLYWYQQILGQGPKLLIQFQNNGVVDDSQLPKDRFSAERLKGVDSTLKIQPAKLEDSAVYLCASSPSDRGEAFFGQGTRLTVV.